The 19 T cell receptor beta chains given below trace back to one sample, sequenced in a study of tumor-infiltrating lymphocytes in primary liver carcinoma. The authors made TCR beta cDNA from around 500 ng total RNA with a constant-region primer. Researchers made the TCR beta libraries by running three nested multiplex PCR rounds with slightly modified ARM-PCR. Both of the initial two PCR rounds ran for 10 cycles and employed TRBV1-TRBV30 forward primers alongside a C-beta reverse primer. One entry per CDR3 protein, called by TCRdb with MiXCR from the multiplex PCR reads. The sample shows fewer than 350,000 distinct CDR3 sequences, about 60% of them seen only once. The study extracted blood RNA from unsorted whole blood and also extracted germline DNA. The sequenced sample consisted of peripheral blood. These receptors were obtained from a man in his forties with primary liver carcinoma and hepatitis B virus infection.

Concerning this clonotype: One end of the junction varies from germline; a read error may be responsible. V and J are TRBV12-3 or TRBV12-4 and TRBJ2-2; either TRBD1 or TRBD2 may supply D (6 bases each). The CDR3 sequence is 18 residues long. The CDR3 DNA follows: TGTGCCAGCAGCTTCCCCAAGGGGGGCTTAGCGAACGCCGGGGAGCTGTTTTTT. The encoded protein is CASSFPKGGLANAGELFF.

In regard to this clonotype: This may be a read error: a much more frequent sequence differs by one nucleotide. This chain connects TRBV4-3 to TRBJ2-7, with unresolved D. The V gene's germline CDR1 is LGHNA and CDR2 YSLEER. The CDR3 covers 12 residues. This chain's CDR3 is CAGSHSSSEQYF. The CDR3 DNA is TGCGCCGGCAGCCACAGCTCCTCCGAGCAGTACTTC.

Regarding this clonotype: A junction boundary mismatches the germline segment, possibly from a read error. This chain joins TRBV12-3 or TRBV12-4 and TRBJ1-1, with D hard to call. The CDR3 runs to 13 residues. The CDR3 DNA reads TGTACCAGCAGTTTAGCTGGAAACACTGAAGCTTTCTTT. Residues: CTSSLAGNTEAFF.

CDR3 sequence (DNA): TGCGCCAGCACTGGGGACAGGAGTATCGCCGGGGAGCTGTTTTTT. Its translation: CASTGDRSIAGELFF. J is TRBJ2-2 and V is TRBV10-2; 8 bases agree with TRBD1. The CDR3 has 15 amino acids. CDR1 WSHSY and CDR2 SAAADI come from the germline V gene. Germline trimming cut 7 bases from V and 6 bases from J; bases unmatched to any gene: 10.

This clonotype was seen a few times. This chain uses TRBV5-1 with TRBJ2-5, with D hard to call. The CDR3 length is 16 residues. Looked up from germline, CDR1 is SGHRS and CDR2 is YFSETQ. The V gene lost 5 bases and the J gene lost 2 bases, with 19 bases spanning the gap. CDR3: CASRKEGNSYQETQYF. As DNA, the CDR3 is TGCGCCAGCAGGAAAGAAGGGAATTCTTATCAAGAGACCCAGTACTTC.

Worth noting for this clonotype: A much bigger clone sits one base away, suggesting this may be a read error. The conserved phenylalanine or tryptophan is not found at the CDR3 terminus, so this likely reflects a read error. The chain recombines TRBV4-2 with TRBJ2-2; perhaps D is TRBD1 or TRBD2 (5 bases each). Trimming left V 1 base short and J 7 bases short, with 16 bases between. The CDR3 loop spans 16 amino acids. Germline lookup yields CDR1 LGHNA and CDR2 YNFKEQ. The CDR3 DNA follows: TGTGCCAGCAGCCAAGCTTGGGAAAGGGACGGCGGGGAGCTGTTTTCT. Encoded protein: CASSQAWERDGGELFS.

In the case of this clonotype: An end of the junction differs from the germline gene, which may be a read error. The V and J genes are TRBV11-2 and TRBJ2-5; TRBD1 or TRBD2 may be the D gene (5 bases each). Germline CDR1 SGHAT, CDR2 FQNNGV. This CDR3 is built from 12 residues. The CDR3 sequence: CASSWGSEIQYF. The CDR3 region has the DNA TGTGCCAGCAGCTGGGGGTCGGAGATCCAGTACTTC.

Only a few counts were recorded for this clonotype. The chain employs TRBV5-1 and TRBJ2-7; no clear D gene. The CDR3 spans 14 residues. In germline, CDR1 is SGHRS, CDR2 YFSETQ. V lost 0 bases and J lost 6, with 13 bases in between. CDR3 in amino acids: CASSLEFQVFEQYF. The CDR3 DNA follows: TGCGCCAGCAGCTTGGAGTTTCAAGTATTCGAGCAGTACTTC.

As concerns this clonotype: A much larger clone lies a single base off, so this may be a read error. The V gene is TRBV12-3 or TRBV12-4, the J gene TRBJ2-5; D is uncertain. V lost 5 bases and J lost 7, with 14 bases in between. The CDR3 sequence is 13 residues long. CDR3 nucleotides: TGTGCCAGCAGTGAAGTGGCCTCGGGGACCCAGTACTTC. Protein product: CASSEVASGTQYF.

As concerns this clonotype: The junction departs from germline at one end; a sequencing error may be responsible. The V call is TRBV4-2, the J call TRBJ2-5; TRBD1 agrees at 8 bases. The CDR3 totals 16 residues. Germline CDR1 LGHNA, CDR2 YNFKEQ. Here the CDR3 DNA reads TGTGCCAGCAGCCAAGTACCGGGACAGGATGATGAGATCCAGTACTTC. It translates to CASSQVPGQDDEIQYF.

The rearrangement uses TRBV30 and TRBJ2-1; D is unclear. Trimming shortened V by 2 bases and J by 2 bases, and 13 bases separated the two germline ends. Germline CDR1 is GTSNPN and CDR2 is SVGIG (reference sequence). The CDR3 consists of 15 residues. CDR3 DNA sequence: TGTGCCTGGAGTATACAAGGCGGAGCCTACAATGAGCAGTTCTTC. It translates to CAWSIQGGAYNEQFF.

As concerns this clonotype: The CDR3 carries no conserved terminal phenylalanine or tryptophan, so it likely arises from a read error. The chain's CDR3 is CAISLVNHEQFV. The CDR3 nucleotides read TGTGCCATCAGCTTAGTGAACCATGAGCAGTTCGTC. The V gene is TRBV7-9, the J gene TRBJ2-1; D remains ambiguous. Germline V gene data show CDR1 as SEHNR and CDR2 as FQNEAQ (reference sequence). The CDR3 sequence is 12 residues long.

The chain carries TRBV11-2 and TRBJ2-7, with D possibly matching TRBD2 (5 bases). Germline V CDR1 and CDR2: SGHAT, FQNNGV. The CDR3 extends over 14 amino acids. Trimming took off 7 bases at V and 6 bases at J, with 19 bases between the two ends. The CDR3 region is CASTQRGSPFEQYF. CDR3 DNA: TGTGCCAGCACCCAACGGGGATCCCCCTTCGAGCAGTACTTC.

With regard to this clonotype: The CDR3 does not end in the conserved phenylalanine or tryptophan, so this is likely a read error. The chain combines TRBV6-5 with TRBJ2-1, with 10 bases aligning to TRBD1. The germline gives CDR1 MNHEY, CDR2 SVGAGI. This CDR3 has 13 residues. The CDR3 DNA sequence: TGTGCCAGCAGTGTGGACAGGGGGAATGTGCAGTTCCTC. This encodes CASSVDRGNVQFL.

Comment on this clonotype: This may be a read error: a much more frequent sequence differs by one nucleotide. Given the absence of the conserved phenylalanine or tryptophan at the CDR3 end, a read error is likely. The chain joins TRBV4-2 to TRBJ2-7, with 8 bases fitting TRBD2. J lost 1 base, V lost 4 bases, and 9 bases had no gene match. CDR1 is LGHNA and CDR2 is YNFKEQ in the germline V gene. CDR3 size: 16 residues. In DNA form, the CDR3 reads TGTGCCAGCAGCCTTAGCGGGACGGACCCTTCCTACGAGCAGTACCTC. Translated: CASSLSGTDPSYEQYL.

Of note for this clonotype: A read error is possible here, since a much larger clone lies one base away. The chain couples TRBV29-1 to TRBJ2-5, with 8 bases lining up with TRBD1. The CDR3 is 16 residues long. Germline V CDR1 and CDR2: SQVTM, ANQGSEA. CDR3 sequence: CSLELSGGFGSETQYF. CDR3 sequence (DNA): TGCAGCCTTGAATTGTCAGGGGGCTTTGGGTCAGAGACCCAGTACTTC.

This clonotype has a single count. V is TRBV30 and J is TRBJ1-1; maybe TRBD1 (6 bases). This CDR3 is 15 amino acids long. V was cut by 4 bases and J by 0 bases, with 15 bases left in between. The germline V gene encodes CDR1 GTSNPN and CDR2 SVGIG (reference sequence). CDR3 loop: CAWKSIGQMNTEAFF. CDR3 sequence (DNA): TGTGCCTGGAAGTCGATCGGACAGATGAACACTGAAGCTTTCTTT.

A note on this clonotype: One end of the junction does not line up with germline, which may come from a read error. CDR3 nucleotide sequence: TGTGCCAGCAGCCGACAGGGGGCTCAGAGACTAGCGGATAATGAGCAGTCCTTC. Its translation is CASSRQGAQRLADNEQSF. This chain connects TRBV6-1 to TRBJ2-1; TRBD1 might be the D (10 bases). The CDR3 totals 18 residues. Germline CDR1 reads MNHNS; CDR2 reads SASEGT.

V and J are TRBV11-2 and TRBJ2-1; D is perhaps TRBD2 (6 bases). The CDR3 sequence is 16 residues long. Looked up from germline, CDR1 is SGHAT and CDR2 is FQNNGV. Trimming removed 6 bases at V and 6 bases at J, with 21 bases between. In DNA, the CDR3 is TGTGCCAGCAGTTCCCTAACTAGCAGCAGGACCAATGAGCAGTTCTTC. Residues: CASSSLTSSRTNEQFF.